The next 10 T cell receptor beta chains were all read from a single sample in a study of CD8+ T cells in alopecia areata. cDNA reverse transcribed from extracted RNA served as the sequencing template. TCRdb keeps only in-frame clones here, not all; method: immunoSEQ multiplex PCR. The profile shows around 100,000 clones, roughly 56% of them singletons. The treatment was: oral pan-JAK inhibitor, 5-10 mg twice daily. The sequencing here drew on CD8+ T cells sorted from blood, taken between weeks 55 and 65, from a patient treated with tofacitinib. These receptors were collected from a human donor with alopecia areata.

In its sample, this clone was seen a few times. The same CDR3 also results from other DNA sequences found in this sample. The DNA for the CDR3 is TGCGCCAGCAGCCAAGACCTTCCGAGCTCCTACAATGAGCAGTTCTTC. It specifies CASSQDLPSSYNEQFF. The chain is built from TRBV4-1 and TRBJ2-1; D is unresolved. With 0 bases removed from V and 0 bases from J, the gap between germline ends came to 9 bases. Germline V gene data show CDR1 as MGHRA and CDR2 as YSYEKL. This CDR3 has 16 residues.

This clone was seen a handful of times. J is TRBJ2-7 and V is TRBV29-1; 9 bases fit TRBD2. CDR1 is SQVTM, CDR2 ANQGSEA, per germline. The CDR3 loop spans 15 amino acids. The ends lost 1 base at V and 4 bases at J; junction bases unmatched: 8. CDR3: CSVEGMTSGNYEQYF. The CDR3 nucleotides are TGCAGCGTTGAAGGAATGACTAGCGGCAATTACGAGCAGTACTTC.

The CDR3 nucleotides are TGTGCCAGCAGCTCCCCAGCGGGACGGGCCTACGAGCAGTACTTC. This sequence encodes CASSSPAGRAYEQYF. The chain combines TRBV7-9 with TRBJ2-7, with TRBD2 matching 7 bases. V shed 4 bases, J shed 2 bases, and the junction held 8 bases outside the gene matches. Germline V gene data show CDR1 as SEHNR and CDR2 as FQNEAQ (reference sequence). The CDR3 extends over 15 amino acids.

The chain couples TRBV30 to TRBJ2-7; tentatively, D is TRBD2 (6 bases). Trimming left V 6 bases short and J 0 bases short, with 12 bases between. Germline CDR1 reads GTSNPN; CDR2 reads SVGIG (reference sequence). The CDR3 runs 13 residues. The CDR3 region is CACSPGVSYEQYF. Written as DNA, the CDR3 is TGTGCCTGCTCGCCGGGGGTCTCCTACGAGCAGTACTTC.

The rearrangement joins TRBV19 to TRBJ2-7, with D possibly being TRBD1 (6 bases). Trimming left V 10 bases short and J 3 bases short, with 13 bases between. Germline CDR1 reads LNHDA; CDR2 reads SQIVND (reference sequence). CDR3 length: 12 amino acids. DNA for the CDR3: TGTGCCACTCGGGGCAGGGGCTACGAGCAGTACTTC. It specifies CATRGRGYEQYF. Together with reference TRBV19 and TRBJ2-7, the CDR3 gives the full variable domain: DGGITQSPKYLFRKEGQNVTLSCEQNLNHDAMYWYRQDPGQGLRLIYYSQIVNDFQKGDIAEGYSVSREKKESFPLTVTSAQKNPTAFYLCATRGRGYEQYFGPGTRLTVT.

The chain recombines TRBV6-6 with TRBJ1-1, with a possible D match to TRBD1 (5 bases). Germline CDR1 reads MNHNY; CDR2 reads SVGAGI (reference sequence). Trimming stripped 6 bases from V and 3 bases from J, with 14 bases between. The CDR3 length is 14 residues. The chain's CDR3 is CASSPRDGYTEAFF. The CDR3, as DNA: TGTGCCAGCAGCCCAAGGGACGGGTACACTGAAGCTTTCTTT.

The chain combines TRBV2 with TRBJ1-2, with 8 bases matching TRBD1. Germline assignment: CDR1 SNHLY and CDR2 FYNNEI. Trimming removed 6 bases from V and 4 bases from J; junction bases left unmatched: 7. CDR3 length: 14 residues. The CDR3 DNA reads TGTGCCAGCAGGGACCAGGACAGGGCCTATGGCTACACCTTC. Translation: CASRDQDRAYGYTF. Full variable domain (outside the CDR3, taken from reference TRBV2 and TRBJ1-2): EPEVTQTPSHQVTQMGQEVILRCVPISNHLYFYWYRQILGQKVEFLVSFYNNEISEKSEIFDDQFSVERPDGSNFTLKIRSTKLEDSAMYFCASRDQDRAYGYTFGSGTRLTVV.

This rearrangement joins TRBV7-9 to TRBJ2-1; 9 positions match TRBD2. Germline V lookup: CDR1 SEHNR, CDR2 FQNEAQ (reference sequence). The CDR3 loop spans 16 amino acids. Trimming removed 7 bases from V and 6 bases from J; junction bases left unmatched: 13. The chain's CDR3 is CASTPKRGGGVNEQFF. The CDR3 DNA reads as TGTGCCAGCACCCCAAAGCGGGGCGGGGGGGTCAATGAGCAGTTCTTC.

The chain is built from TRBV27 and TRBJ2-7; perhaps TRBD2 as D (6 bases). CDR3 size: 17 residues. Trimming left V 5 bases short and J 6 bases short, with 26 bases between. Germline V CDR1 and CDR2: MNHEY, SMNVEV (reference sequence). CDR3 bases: TGTGCCAGCAGTCCCTTGTCCGGCGGCGGGGCGGCCGGCGAGCAGTACTTC. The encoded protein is CASSPLSGGGAAGEQYF.

Here the CDR3 DNA reads TGTGCCAGCAGCGGGGACAGGGTCGGCTATGGCTACACCTTC. This sequence encodes CASSGDRVGYGYTF. This rearrangement joins TRBV9 to TRBJ1-2, with 9 bases matching TRBD1. The V and J ends lost 3 bases and 4 bases, in that order; junction bases with no gene match: 4. The length of the CDR3 is 14 residues. Germline-derived CDR1 and CDR2 are SGDLS and YYNGEE.